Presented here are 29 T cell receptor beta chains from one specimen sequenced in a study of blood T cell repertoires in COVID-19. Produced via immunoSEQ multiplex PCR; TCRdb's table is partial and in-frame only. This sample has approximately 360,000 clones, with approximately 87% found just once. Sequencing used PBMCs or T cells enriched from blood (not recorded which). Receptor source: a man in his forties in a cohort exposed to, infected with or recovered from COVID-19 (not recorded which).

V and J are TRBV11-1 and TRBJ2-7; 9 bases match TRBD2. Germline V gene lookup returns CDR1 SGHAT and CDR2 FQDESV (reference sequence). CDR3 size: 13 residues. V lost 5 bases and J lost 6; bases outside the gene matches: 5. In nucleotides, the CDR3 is TGTGCCAGCAGCCAAGGGCGGGAGGGCGAGCAGTACTTC. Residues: CASSQGREGEQYF.

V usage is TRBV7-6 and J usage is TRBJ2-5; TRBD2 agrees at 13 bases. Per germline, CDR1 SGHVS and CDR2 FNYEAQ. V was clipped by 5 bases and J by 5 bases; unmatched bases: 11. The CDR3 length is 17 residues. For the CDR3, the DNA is TGTGCCAGCAGCCTCGCGGGACTAGCGGGGTTCTCGGAGACCCAGTACTTC. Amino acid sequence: CASSLAGLAGFSETQYF. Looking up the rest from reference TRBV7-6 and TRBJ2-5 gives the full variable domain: GAGVSQSPRYKVTKRGQDVALRCDPISGHVSLYWYRQALGQGPEFLTYFNYEAQQDKSGLPNDRFSAERPEGSISTLTIQRTEQRDSAMYRCASSLAGLAGFSETQYFGPGTRLLVL.

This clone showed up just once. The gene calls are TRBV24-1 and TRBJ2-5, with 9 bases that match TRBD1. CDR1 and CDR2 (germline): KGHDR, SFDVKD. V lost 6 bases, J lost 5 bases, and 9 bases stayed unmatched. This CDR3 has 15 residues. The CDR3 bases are TGTGCCACCAGTTTGGGCGGACAGGGGCTGGAGACCCAGTACTTC. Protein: CATSLGGQGLETQYF.

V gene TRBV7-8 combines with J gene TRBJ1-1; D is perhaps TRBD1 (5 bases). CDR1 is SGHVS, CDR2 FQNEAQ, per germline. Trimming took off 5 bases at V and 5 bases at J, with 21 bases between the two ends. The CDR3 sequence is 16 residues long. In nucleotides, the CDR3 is TGTGCCAGCAGCCTAATGGGGGGTGGGTGGCGGACTGAAGCTTTCTTT. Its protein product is CASSLMGGGWRTEAFF. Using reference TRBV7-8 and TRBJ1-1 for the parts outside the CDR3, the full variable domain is GAGVSQSPRYKVAKRGQDVALRCDPISGHVSLFWYQQALGQGPEFLTYFQNEAQLDKSGLPSDRFFAERPEGSVSTLKIQRTQQEDSAVYLCASSLMGGGWRTEAFFGQGTRLTVV.

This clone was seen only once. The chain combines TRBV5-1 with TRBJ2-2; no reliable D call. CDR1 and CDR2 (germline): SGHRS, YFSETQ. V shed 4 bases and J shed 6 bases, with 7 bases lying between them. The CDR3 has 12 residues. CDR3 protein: CASSPTSGELFF. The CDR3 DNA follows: TGCGCCAGCAGCCCGACTTCCGGGGAGCTGTTTTTT.

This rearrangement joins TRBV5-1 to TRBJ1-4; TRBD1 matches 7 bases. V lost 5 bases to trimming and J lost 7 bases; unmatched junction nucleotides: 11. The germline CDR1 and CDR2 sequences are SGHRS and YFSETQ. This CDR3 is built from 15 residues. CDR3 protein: CASRITGDRSEKLFF. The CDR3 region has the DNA TGCGCCAGCAGGATAACAGGGGATAGGAGTGAAAAACTGTTTTTT.

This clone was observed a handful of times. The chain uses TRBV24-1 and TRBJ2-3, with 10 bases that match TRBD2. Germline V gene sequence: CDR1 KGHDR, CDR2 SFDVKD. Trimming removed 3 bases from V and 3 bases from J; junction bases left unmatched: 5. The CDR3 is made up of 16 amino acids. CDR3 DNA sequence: TGTGCCACCAGTGATAAGTTAGCGGGAGGAACAGATACGCAGTATTTT. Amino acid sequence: CATSDKLAGGTDTQYF.

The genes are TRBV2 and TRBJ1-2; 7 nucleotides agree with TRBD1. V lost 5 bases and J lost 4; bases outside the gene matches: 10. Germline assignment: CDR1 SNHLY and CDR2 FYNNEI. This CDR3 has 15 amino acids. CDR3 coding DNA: TGTGCCAGCAGTCTACAGGGGAATGGAGGCTATGGCTACACCTTC. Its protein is CASSLQGNGGYGYTF.

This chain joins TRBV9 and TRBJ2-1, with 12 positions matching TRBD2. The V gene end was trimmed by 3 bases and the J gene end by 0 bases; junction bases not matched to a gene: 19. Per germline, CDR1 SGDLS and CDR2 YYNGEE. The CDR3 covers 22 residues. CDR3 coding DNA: TGTGCCAGCAGCGGGGGGTCCAGCCCGACTAGCGGGAGAGAGAGCTCCTACAATGAGCAGTTCTTC. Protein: CASSGGSSPTSGRESSYNEQFF.

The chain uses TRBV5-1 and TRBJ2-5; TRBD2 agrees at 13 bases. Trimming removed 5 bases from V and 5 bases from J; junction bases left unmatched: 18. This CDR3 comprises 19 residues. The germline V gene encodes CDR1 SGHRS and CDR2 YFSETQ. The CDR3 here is CASRTGTSGMGPGGETQYF. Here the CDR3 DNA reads TGCGCCAGCAGGACCGGGACTAGCGGGATGGGGCCTGGGGGCGAGACCCAGTACTTC.

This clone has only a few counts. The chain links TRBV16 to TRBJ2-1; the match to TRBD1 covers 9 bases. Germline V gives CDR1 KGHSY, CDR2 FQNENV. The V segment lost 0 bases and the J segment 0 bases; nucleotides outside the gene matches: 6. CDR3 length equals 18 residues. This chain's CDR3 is CASSQSGQGRSSYNEQFF. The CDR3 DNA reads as TGTGCCAGCAGCCAATCGGGACAGGGTAGGTCCTCCTACAATGAGCAGTTCTTC.

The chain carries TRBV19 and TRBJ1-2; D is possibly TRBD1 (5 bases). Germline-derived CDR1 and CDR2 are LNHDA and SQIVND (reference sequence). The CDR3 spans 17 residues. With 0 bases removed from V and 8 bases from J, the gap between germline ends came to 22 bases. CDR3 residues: CASSIDLRTRGGGGYTF. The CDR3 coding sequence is TGTGCCAGTAGTATAGATCTTAGGACACGAGGTGGTGGAGGCTACACCTTC.

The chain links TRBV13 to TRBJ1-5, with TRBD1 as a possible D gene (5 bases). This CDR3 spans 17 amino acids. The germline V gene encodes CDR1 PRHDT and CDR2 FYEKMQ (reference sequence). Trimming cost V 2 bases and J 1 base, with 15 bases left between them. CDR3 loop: CASSLPDRNLSNQPQHF. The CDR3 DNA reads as TGTGCCAGCAGCTTACCCGACAGAAACCTAAGCAATCAGCCCCAGCATTTT. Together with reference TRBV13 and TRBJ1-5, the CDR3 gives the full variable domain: AAGVIQSPRHLIKEKRETATLKCYPIPRHDTVYWYQQGPGQDPQFLISFYEKMQSDKGSIPDRFSAQQFSDYHSELNMSSLELGDSALYFCASSLPDRNLSNQPQHFGDGTRLSIL.

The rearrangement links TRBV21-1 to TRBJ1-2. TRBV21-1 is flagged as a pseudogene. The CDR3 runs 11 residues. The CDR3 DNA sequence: TGTGCCAGCAGCAAGGGGGGGTTCGAGGCCTTC. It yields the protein CASSKGGFEAF.

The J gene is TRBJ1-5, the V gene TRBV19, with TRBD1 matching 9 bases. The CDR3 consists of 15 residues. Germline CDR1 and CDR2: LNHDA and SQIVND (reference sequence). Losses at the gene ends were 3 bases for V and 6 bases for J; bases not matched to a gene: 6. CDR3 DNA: TGTGCCAGTAGTATGGGACAGGGATTCGGTCAGCCCCAGCATTTT. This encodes CASSMGQGFGQPQHF.

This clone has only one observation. The CDR3 loop is CASSFRETGKPGELFF. CDR3 bases: TGTGCCAGCAGCTTCAGGGAGACAGGGAAACCCGGGGAGCTGTTTTTT. V gene TRBV13 combines with J gene TRBJ2-2, with 7 bases identical to TRBD1. The CDR3 consists of 16 residues. With 3 bases clipped from V and 6 bases from J, the junction kept 10 bases outside the gene matches. The germline gives CDR1 PRHDT, CDR2 FYEKMQ (reference sequence).

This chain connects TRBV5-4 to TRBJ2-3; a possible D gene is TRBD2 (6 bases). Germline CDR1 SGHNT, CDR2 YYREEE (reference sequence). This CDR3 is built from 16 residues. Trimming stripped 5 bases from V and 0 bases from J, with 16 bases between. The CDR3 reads CASSFGLPLSTDTQYF. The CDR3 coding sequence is TGTGCCAGCAGTTTTGGACTACCCCTTAGCACAGATACGCAGTATTTT.

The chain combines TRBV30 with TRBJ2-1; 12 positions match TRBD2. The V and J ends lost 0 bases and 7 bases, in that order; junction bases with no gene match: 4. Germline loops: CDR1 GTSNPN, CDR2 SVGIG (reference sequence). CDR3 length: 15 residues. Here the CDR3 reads CAWSVGLAGNNEQFF. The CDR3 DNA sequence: TGTGCCTGGAGTGTAGGACTAGCGGGAAATAATGAGCAGTTCTTC.

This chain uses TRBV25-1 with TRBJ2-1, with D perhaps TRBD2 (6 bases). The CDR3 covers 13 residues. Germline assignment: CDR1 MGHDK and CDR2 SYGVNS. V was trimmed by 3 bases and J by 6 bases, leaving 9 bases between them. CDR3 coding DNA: TGTGCCAGCAGTGACGGAGGGCGCAATGAGCAGTTCTTC. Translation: CASSDGGRNEQFF.

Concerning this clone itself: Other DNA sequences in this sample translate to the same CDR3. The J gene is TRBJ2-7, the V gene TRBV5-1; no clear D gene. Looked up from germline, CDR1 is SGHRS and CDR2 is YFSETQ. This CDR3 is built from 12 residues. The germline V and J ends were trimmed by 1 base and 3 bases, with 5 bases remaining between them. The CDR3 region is CASSLNNYEQYF. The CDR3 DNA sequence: TGCGCCAGCAGCTTGAACAACTACGAGCAGTACTTC.

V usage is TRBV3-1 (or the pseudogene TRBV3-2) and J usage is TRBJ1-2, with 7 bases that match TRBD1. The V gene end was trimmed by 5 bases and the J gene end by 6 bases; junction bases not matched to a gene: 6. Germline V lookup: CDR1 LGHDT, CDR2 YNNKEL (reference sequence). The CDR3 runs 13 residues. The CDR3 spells CASSGHRGDGYTF. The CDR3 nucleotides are TGTGCCAGCAGCGGACACAGGGGCGATGGCTACACCTTC.

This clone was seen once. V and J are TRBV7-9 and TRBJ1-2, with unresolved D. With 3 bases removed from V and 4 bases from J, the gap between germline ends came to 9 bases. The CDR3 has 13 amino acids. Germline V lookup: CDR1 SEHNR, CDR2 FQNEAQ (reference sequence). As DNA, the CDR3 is TGTGCCAGCAGCTTTGGAGAAGTCTATGGCTACACCTTC. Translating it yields CASSFGEVYGYTF. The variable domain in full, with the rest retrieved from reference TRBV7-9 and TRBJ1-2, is DTGVSQNPRHKITKRGQNVTFRCDPISEHNRLYWYRQTLGQGPEFLTYFQNEAQLEKSRLLSDRFSAERPKGSFSTLEIQRTEQGDSAMYLCASSFGEVYGYTFGSGTRLTVV.

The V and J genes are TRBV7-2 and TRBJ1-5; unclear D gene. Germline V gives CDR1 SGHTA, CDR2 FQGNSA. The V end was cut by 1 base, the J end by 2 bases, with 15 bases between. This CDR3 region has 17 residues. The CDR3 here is CASSLGPEYGGNQPQHF. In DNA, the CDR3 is TGTGCCAGCAGCTTAGGGCCTGAGTACGGGGGCAATCAGCCCCAGCATTTT.

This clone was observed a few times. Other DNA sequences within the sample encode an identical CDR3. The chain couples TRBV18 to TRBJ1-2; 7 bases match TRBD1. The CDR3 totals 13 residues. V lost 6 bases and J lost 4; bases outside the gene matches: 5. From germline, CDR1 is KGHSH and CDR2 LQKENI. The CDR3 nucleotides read TGTGCCAGCTCCCCGACAGGGTCCTATGGCTACACCTTC. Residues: CASSPTGSYGYTF.

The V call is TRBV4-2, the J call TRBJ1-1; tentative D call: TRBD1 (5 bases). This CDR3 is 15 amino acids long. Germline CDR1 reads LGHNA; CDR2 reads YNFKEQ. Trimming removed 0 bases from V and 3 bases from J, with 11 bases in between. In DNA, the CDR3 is TGTGCCAGCAGCCAAGAAGGACATAGGGACACTGAAGCTTTCTTT. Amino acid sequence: CASSQEGHRDTEAFF.

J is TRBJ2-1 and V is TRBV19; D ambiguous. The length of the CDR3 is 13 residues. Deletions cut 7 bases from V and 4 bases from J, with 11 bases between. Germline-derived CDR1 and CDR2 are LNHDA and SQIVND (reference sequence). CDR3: CASKMQRYNEQFF. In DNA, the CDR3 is TGTGCCAGTAAAATGCAGCGATACAATGAGCAGTTCTTC. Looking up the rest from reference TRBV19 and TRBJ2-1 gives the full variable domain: DGGITQSPKYLFRKEGQNVTLSCEQNLNHDAMYWYRQDPGQGLRLIYYSQIVNDFQKGDIAEGYSVSREKKESFPLTVTSAQKNPTAFYLCASKMQRYNEQFFGPGTRLTVL.

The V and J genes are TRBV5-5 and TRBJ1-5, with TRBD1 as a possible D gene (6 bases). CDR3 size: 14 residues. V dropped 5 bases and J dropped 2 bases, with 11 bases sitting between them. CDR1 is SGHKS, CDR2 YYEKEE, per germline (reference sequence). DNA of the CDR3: TGTGCCAGCAGTCACAGGGATGGCAATCAGCCCCAGCATTTT. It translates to CASSHRDGNQPQHF.

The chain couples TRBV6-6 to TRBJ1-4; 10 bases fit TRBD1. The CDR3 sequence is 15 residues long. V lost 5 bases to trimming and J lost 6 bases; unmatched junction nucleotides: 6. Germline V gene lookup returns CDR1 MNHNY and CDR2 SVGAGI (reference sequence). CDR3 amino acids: CASSQPGTGDEKLFF. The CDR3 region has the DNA TGTGCCAGCAGTCAGCCGGGGACAGGGGATGAAAAACTGTTTTTT.

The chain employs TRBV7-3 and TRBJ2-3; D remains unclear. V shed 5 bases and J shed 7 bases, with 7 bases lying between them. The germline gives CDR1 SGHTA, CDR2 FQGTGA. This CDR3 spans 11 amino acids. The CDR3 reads CASSEANTQYF. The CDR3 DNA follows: TGTGCCAGCAGCGAAGCGAATACGCAGTATTTT.